This TCR beta chain was recovered during a study of blood T cell repertoires in COVID-19. Method: immunoSEQ multiplex PCR; TCRdb's copy keeps in-frame clones and lacks some. Of roughly 160,000 clones listed, approximately 77% are singletons. Which cohort a participant joined came from the clinical history participants gave. The sample consisted of PBMCs or T cells enriched from blood (not recorded which). The source of this sequence is a man aged 55 to 70 who had recovered from COVID-19.

The CDR3 DNA follows: TGTGCCAGCAGCGGCCCCGTCGGATGGGCGGGAGAAGATACGCAGTATTTT. Translating gives CASSGPVGWAGEDTQYF. The chain links TRBV9 to TRBJ2-3, with TRBD2 identical over 7 bases. The CDR3 totals 17 residues. With V trimmed by 3 bases and J by 5 bases, 15 bases remained unmatched. Looked up from germline, CDR1 is SGDLS and CDR2 is YYNGEE.